The clone carrying this TCR beta chain has at least ten counts. The CDR3 has 13 amino acids. The junction had 0 bases not matched to a gene; V was cut back by 3 bases and J by 3 bases. Looked up from germline, CDR1 is SEHNR and CDR2 is FQNEAQ (reference sequence). The data are from a study of response to subunit inactivated influenza vaccine. TCRdb re-derived calls from the RT-PCR reads in MiXCR, one entry per CDR3 protein. The table has about 570,000 distinct CDR3 sequences, roughly 12% seen once. These data also featured in a second study, about T cells expressing NK-cell markers. Turning to that study: Generation of TCR beta cDNA was performed by 5'RACE template switching incorporating UMIs.

The sample here was PBMCs from blood, taken on the day of vaccination. This clonotype was obtained from a man in his forties or fifties who received an inactivated influenza vaccine. The gene calls are TRBV7-9 and TRBJ2-5; 8 bases fit TRBD2. CDR3 DNA sequence: TGTGCCAGCAGCTTCGGGGGGGAAGAGACCCAGTACTTC. Encoded protein: CASSFGGEETQYF.